These 16 T cell receptor beta chains came from one sample sequenced in a study of blood T cells in healthy people across ages. A sample-barcoded 5' primer and a J-beta primer mix were used in a second PCR of about 7 to 12 cycles. One entry per CDR3 protein results from TCRdb running MiXCR on the 5' RACE reads. Seen here are 600,000 or so distinct CDR3 sequences, 25% to 30% observed once, and the top ten hold around a sixth. Sequencing used blood. The receptor set was obtained from a woman of 80 years or more in good health.

There are a few counts of this clonotype. The V and J genes are TRBV7-2 and TRBJ2-7, with TRBD2 matching 8 bases. With V trimmed by 5 bases and J by 1 base, 7 bases remained unmatched. The germline V gene encodes CDR1 SGHTA and CDR2 FQGNSA. The CDR3 contains 15 residues. The CDR3 here is CASSRFGGGSYEQYF. DNA for the CDR3: TGTGCCAGCAGCCGATTCGGGGGGGGTTCCTACGAGCAGTACTTC.

Many counts were recorded for this clonotype. V is TRBV11-2 and J is TRBJ2-1; 8 nucleotides match TRBD1. With 0 bases clipped from V and 2 bases from J, the junction kept 3 bases outside the gene matches. CDR3 size: 16 residues. In germline, CDR1 is SGHAT, CDR2 FQNNGV. CDR3 protein: CASSLDVGQAYNEQFF. As DNA, the CDR3 is TGTGCCAGCAGCTTAGATGTGGGACAGGCCTACAATGAGCAGTTCTTC.

Remarks on this clonotype: With a much larger clone just one base away, this may be a read error. This chain joins TRBV29-1 and TRBJ2-5; D perhaps matches TRBD1 (6 bases). With 7 bases removed from V and 11 bases from J, the gap between germline ends came to 20 bases. Per germline, CDR1 SQVTM and CDR2 ANQGSEA. This CDR3 comprises 12 residues. The CDR3 region has the DNA TGCAGCGCCTCCACAGGGTTCCATGAGCAGTACTTC. Its protein is CSASTGFHEQYF.

A few counts support this clonotype. This may arise from a read error, as a much more abundant clone is one base away. V is TRBV4-3 and J is TRBJ2-7, with 7 nucleotides matching TRBD1. The CDR3 covers 14 residues. Germline lookup yields CDR1 LGHNA and CDR2 YSLEER. J gave up 5 bases and V 3 bases, and 7 bases lay outside the gene matches. The CDR3 DNA follows: TGCGCCAGCAGCCAGGACAGGTCCGGCGACGAGCAGTACTTC. Translating gives CASSQDRSGDEQYF.

V gene TRBV7-2 combines with J gene TRBJ2-5; 8 bases match TRBD2. This CDR3 has 15 residues. Germline trimming cut 5 bases from V and 2 bases from J; bases unmatched to any gene: 7. CDR1 is SGHTA and CDR2 is FQGNSA in the germline V gene. As DNA, the CDR3 is TGTGCCAGCAGCCGCCGGTCGGGGGGGCAAGAGACCCAGTACTTC. It yields the protein CASSRRSGGQETQYF.

This rearrangement joins TRBV11-2 to TRBJ2-7; no clear D gene. Germline V lookup: CDR1 SGHAT, CDR2 FQNNGV. The V and J ends lost 5 bases and 0 bases respectively, with 11 bases between them. The CDR3 contains 14 residues. The CDR3 loop is CASSLTTTSYEQYF. The CDR3 nucleotides read TGTGCCAGCAGCCTCACAACGACCTCCTACGAGCAGTACTTC. Looking up the rest from reference TRBV11-2 and TRBJ2-7 gives the full variable domain: EAGVAQSPRYKIIEKRQSVAFWCNPISGHATLYWYQQILGQGPKLLIQFQNNGVVDDSQLPKDRFSAERLKGVDSTLKIQPAKLEDSAVYLCASSLTTTSYEQYFGPGTRLTVT.

This clonotype was recorded many times. The chain couples TRBV6-2 or TRBV6-3 to TRBJ1-5; maybe TRBD1 (6 bases). The CDR3 totals 14 residues. Germline CDR1 is MNHEY and CDR2 is SVGEGT. V gave up 6 bases and J gave up 6 bases, with 15 bases separating them. The CDR3 nucleotides read TGTGCCAGCAGAGGGGGGGGTGAAGTTCAGCCCCAGCATTTT. Encoded protein: CASRGGGEVQPQHF.

Many counts were recorded for this clonotype. The chain links TRBV5-1 to TRBJ2-3; D might be TRBD2 (6 bases). V lost 2 bases and J 3 bases, leaving 10 bases between the germline ends. The CDR3 is 14 residues long. The germline gives CDR1 SGHRS, CDR2 YFSETQ. In DNA, the CDR3 is TGCGCCAGCAGCTTACAGCGGGTGACAGATACGCAGTATTTT. This gives the protein CASSLQRVTDTQYF.

This clonotype has just one count. A much larger clone sits a single nucleotide away, making a read error possible. The rearrangement joins TRBV3-1 to TRBJ1-1; a possible D gene is TRBD1 (5 bases). Per germline, CDR1 LGHDT and CDR2 YNNKEL (reference sequence). The CDR3 contains 14 residues. Trimming stripped 4 bases from V and 6 bases from J, with 15 bases between. In nucleotides, the CDR3 is TGTGCCAGCAGCCCAGGGCTCTCTCAGTCTGAAGCTTTCTTT. This codes for CASSPGLSQSEAFF.

This clonotype was seen many times. This chain connects TRBV7-6 to TRBJ1-2; 10 bases map to TRBD1. Trimming removed 5 bases from V and 6 bases from J; junction bases left unmatched: 3. Germline values: CDR1 SGHVS, CDR2 FNYEAQ. The CDR3 runs to 13 residues. CDR3: CASSRDRGNGYTF. In nucleotides, the CDR3 is TGTGCCAGCAGCCGGGACAGGGGAAATGGCTACACCTTC.

About this clonotype: A read error may be the cause here, since a much bigger clone is one base away. The chain has TRBV7-9 and TRBJ2-3; the match to TRBD2 covers 7 bases. V dropped 5 bases and J dropped 6; count of bases not matched to a gene: 17. Germline V gene lookup returns CDR1 SEHNR and CDR2 FQNEAQ (reference sequence). The CDR3 consists of 17 residues. Written as DNA, the CDR3 is TGTGCCAGCAGCCCAGGGAGGGCAGGGCCCAAGATGGATACGCAGTATTTT. It is translated as CASSPGRAGPKMDTQYF.

This clonotype appeared many times. The chain joins TRBV7-3 to TRBJ2-1; 15 bases map to TRBD2. The V segment lost 2 bases and the J segment 0 bases; nucleotides outside the gene matches: 8. From germline, CDR1 is SGHTA and CDR2 FQGTGA. CDR3 size: 20 residues. The CDR3 sequence: CASSLGAGLAGGSSYNEQFF. The CDR3 DNA follows: TGTGCCAGCAGCTTAGGTGCCGGACTAGCGGGGGGGAGCTCCTACAATGAGCAGTTCTTC.

With respect to this clonotype: This clone may be a read error of a much larger clone one base away. The V call is TRBV7-9, the J call TRBJ2-4; 7 bases are a match to TRBD1. The J call may be faulty, since TRBJ2-7 better matches the DNA end. Germline CDR1 reads SEHNR; CDR2 reads FQNEAQ (reference sequence). CDR3 length equals 14 residues. The CDR3 DNA reads as TGTGCCAGCAGCTTAGCGACAGGGCGACACGAGCAGTACTTC. This encodes CASSLATGRHEQYF.

This chain connects TRBV6-2 or TRBV6-3 to TRBJ2-2; D is perhaps TRBD2 (5 bases). In germline, CDR1 is MNHEY, CDR2 SVGEGT. The CDR3 length is 14 residues. Trimming took off 3 bases at V and 3 bases at J, with 8 bases between the two ends. CDR3 region: CASSYSGDTGELFF. CDR3 nucleotide sequence: TGTGCCAGCAGTTATTCCGGGGACACCGGGGAGCTGTTTTTT.

This rearrangement joins TRBV3-1 to TRBJ1-2; D uncertain. Between the trimmed V and J ends, which lost 1 base and 8 bases, there was a span of 11 bases. Germline V gene data show CDR1 as LGHDT and CDR2 as YNNKEL (reference sequence). The CDR3 covers 13 residues. CDR3 in amino acids: CASSQGIASGYTF. In DNA, the CDR3 is TGTGCCAGCAGCCAAGGAATTGCCTCGGGCTACACCTTC.

CDR3 DNA: TGCAGCGTTGATACGGAGGTCAAAACAGATACGCAGTATTTT. Translated: CSVDTEVKTDTQYF. V usage is TRBV29-1 and J usage is TRBJ2-3; weak D call: TRBD2 (5 bases). Deletions cut 3 bases from V and 3 bases from J, with 13 bases between. CDR1 is SQVTM, CDR2 ANQGSEA, per germline. The CDR3 spans 14 residues.